This TCR beta chain originates from a study of blood T cell repertoires in COVID-19. Study context: PBMCs, B-cell-depleted T cells, or T cells were the source of the cDNA or gDNA that made up the material.

Looked up from germline, CDR1 is MDHEN and CDR2 is SYDVKM. With 7 bases clipped from V and 4 bases from J, the junction kept 5 bases outside the gene matches. This CDR3 contains 15 residues. Clinical history as reported by participants underpinned cohort assignment. Here immunoSEQ multiplex PCR was the method, and the copy in TCRdb shows in-frame clones only, minus some. This table holds nearly 200,000 clones, more than 80% found once. The specimen was PBMCs or T cells enriched from blood (not recorded which). This TCR was recovered from a woman between 18 and 30 years old who had recovered from COVID-19. The V and J genes are TRBV28 and TRBJ1-5; 12 positions match TRBD1. CDR3: CASIPGQGANQPQHF. CDR3 coding DNA: TGTGCCAGCATCCCGGGACAGGGGGCTAATCAGCCCCAGCATTTT.